One T cell receptor (beta chain) is described in this entry. Its antigen is unknown. No base qualities exist here, and no much larger clone lies one base off it. Sorted unstimulated T cells and proliferating T cells recovered from mixed lymphocyte reactions were subjected to TCRbeta CDR3 sequencing. Fresh whole blood from more than 8 HLA-typed healthy donors was used as the source from which PBMCs were isolated. To map where alloreactive clones came from, unstimulated CD4+ non-regulatory T cells were FACS-sorted. This sample was included in a study of siplizumab effects on memory and regulatory T cells (dated by TCRdb to the late 2010s). The study in broad terms: The study looked at the effect of siplizumab, an anti-CD2 antibody, on alloreactive T-cell subsets in allogeneic mixed lymphocyte reactions made from human PBMCs.

The paper as a whole reports these results and caveats: Unstimulated naive T cells appeared more diverse than memory T cells, and naive cells seemed to contribute substantially to the alloresponse. The suppressive function of proliferating Tregs from siplizumab cultures was not functionally confirmed. Of the alloreactive CD4+ clones that could be mapped, the Treg-derived share averaged roughly 73% with siplizumab compared with 25% to 30% in control reactions. A naive or memory phenotype could not be assigned to roughly 80-95% of proliferating CD4+ or CD8+ clones. The cumulative frequency of alloreactive sequences that could be traced back to unstimulated CD4+ memory T cells was significantly reduced by siplizumab. Because sequences at frequencies below about 10^-5 were poorly captured, only a minor fraction of alloreactive clones could be mapped back to unstimulated subsets.

The CDR3 has 16 amino acids, counting the end cysteine and phenylalanine. CDR3 DNA only is kept here, 48 bases in frame from base 1. Trimming accounts for 6 bases at V and 0 bases at J, while the number of junction bases matched to no gene is 6. Via the germline V gene, CDR1 is SNHLY and CDR2 FYNNEI. The library was obtained by the immunoSEQ multiplex PCR assay. Each sample had roughly 100,000 TCR templates assayed by the deep sequencing platform. Genomic DNA extracted from sorted T cells was used for TCRbeta CDR3 sequencing. On the study's bioinformatics: The R programming language was used for the clonal analysis of the TCRbeta CDR3 data. Unstimulated samples were compared with post-reaction CFSE-low samples to define alloreactive CD4+ and CD8+ clones. By matching sequences to the repertoires of sorted unstimulated Treg and non-Treg cells, each alloreactive CD4+ clone was assigned a regulatory or non-regulatory origin. Drawn from immuneACCESS, this table holds only the in-frame rearrangements with V and J called that TCRdb kept. Clones are partly lost; checked studies trace under half to an unresolved V gene and leave the rest unexplained. Clonal size and the V and J genes are those of that table, whereas D and trimming came from the DNA. Across this sample there are roughly 120,000 clones, with 90% to 95% seen only once. Under 2% of the sample belongs to the ten largest clones.

Source material: non-Treg CD4+ T cells sorted from blood. Interpreted using the paper, the cell subset or site label stands for: FACS-sorted unstimulated CD4+ non-regulatory T cells. The sequence was obtained from a human donor in good health. The rearranged segments are TRBV2 and TRBJ2-4; 9 nucleotides in the junction match TRBD1. The CDR3 reads CASRDRQGVAKNIQYF. The nucleotides read TGTGCCAGCAGGGACCGACAGGGGGTAGCCAAAAACATTCAGTACTTC.